This entry lists 29 T cell receptor beta chains sequenced from one sample in a study of vaccination and CD4 T cells after COVID-19. For these receptors, no antigen is known. Specified treatment: roughly ten-day PBMC culture with coronavirus spike peptide pools or control peptides (ViraFEST assay). Cultured CD4+ T-cell DNA underwent Oncomine TCR Beta short-read sequencing. TCRdb reprocessed the PCR reads with MiXCR, giving one entry per CDR3 protein. Among approximately 14,000 distinct CDR3 sequences listed, around 26% were seen once. Material for sequencing was CD4+ T cells from blood, cultured in vitro. The receptors derive from a human donor who had recovered from COVID-19.

This clonotype appeared a few times. The rearrangement uses TRBV7-7 and TRBJ2-7, with 8 bases matching TRBD1. Germline CDR1 reads SSHAT; CDR2 reads FNYEAQ (reference sequence). The CDR3 sequence is 16 residues long. V lost 2 bases to trimming and J lost 0 bases; unmatched junction nucleotides: 6. Here the CDR3 DNA reads TGTGCCAGCAGCTTACTACGGGACAGGTCCTCCTACGAGCAGTACTTC. Translating it yields CASSLLRDRSSYEQYF.

J is TRBJ2-5 and V is TRBV18; D unclear. Trimming pared 3 bases from V and 4 bases from J, leaving 6 bases between. The CDR3 has 12 amino acids. From germline, CDR1 is KGHSH and CDR2 LQKENI. The DNA of the CDR3 is TGTGCCAGCTCACCTCAATCAGAGACCCAGTACTTC. Its translation: CASSPQSETQYF.

This clonotype was seen more than once but under ten times. The V gene is TRBV6-1, the J gene TRBJ1-2; D ambiguous. The V end was cut by 6 bases, the J end by 2 bases, with 10 bases between. There are 13 residues in the CDR3. Germline CDR1 reads MNHNS; CDR2 reads SASEGT. The chain's CDR3 is CASSETENYGYTF. The CDR3, as DNA: TGTGCCAGCAGCGAAACAGAAAACTATGGCTACACCTTC.

The rearrangement joins TRBV7-8 to TRBJ1-1; 7 positions agree with TRBD1. V gave up 4 bases and J gave up 1 base; unmatched junction bases: 12. The CDR3 has 17 residues. Per germline, CDR1 SGHVS and CDR2 FQNEAQ. CDR3 coding DNA: TGTGCCAGCAGCTGGAGGGCAGGGGGGATCCGGAACACTGAAGCTTTCTTT. This codes for CASSWRAGGIRNTEAFF.

The V and J genes are TRBV19 and TRBJ2-3; 15 bases agree with TRBD2. J gave up 1 base and V 5 bases, and 4 bases lay outside the gene matches. This CDR3 region has 17 residues. Germline V gene lookup returns CDR1 LNHDA and CDR2 SQIVND (reference sequence). The CDR3 DNA reads as TGTGCCAGTAGTGCGGGACTAGCGGGGGGCCGCACAGATACGCAGTATTTT. Amino acid sequence: CASSAGLAGGRTDTQYF. Combining the CDR3 with reference TRBV19 and TRBJ2-3 gives the whole variable domain DGGITQSPKYLFRKEGQNVTLSCEQNLNHDAMYWYRQDPGQGLRLIYYSQIVNDFQKGDIAEGYSVSREKKESFPLTVTSAQKNPTAFYLCASSAGLAGGRTDTQYFGPGTRLTVL.

The table lists this clonotype with a few counts. V is TRBV7-8 and J is TRBJ2-1; D is uncertain. Trimming removed 3 bases at V and 0 bases at J, with 9 bases between. Germline V gives CDR1 SGHVS, CDR2 FQNEAQ. This CDR3 region has 15 residues. The CDR3 spells CASSFQIVSYNEQFF. The CDR3 DNA reads TGTGCCAGCAGCTTTCAGATAGTCTCCTACAATGAGCAGTTCTTC.

The CDR3 DNA reads TGTGCCAGCAGCTTGAGTGTCGGATTCTCTGGGGCCAACGTCCTGACTTTC. Translating gives CASSLSVGFSGANVLTF. This chain uses TRBV5-4 with TRBJ2-6; no clear D gene. The V gene lost 1 base and the J gene lost 0 bases, with 11 bases spanning the gap. Germline V gene data show CDR1 as SGHNT and CDR2 as YYREEE (reference sequence). The CDR3 contains 17 residues.

The rearrangement links TRBV5-1 to TRBJ2-7; 12 positions agree with TRBD1. The CDR3 is made up of 15 amino acids. Losses at the gene ends were 4 bases for V and 4 bases for J; bases not matched to a gene: 6. Germline V CDR1 and CDR2: SGHRS, YFSETQ. This CDR3 reads CASSGGQGARYEQYF. CDR3 bases: TGCGCCAGCAGCGGGGGACAGGGGGCGCGATACGAGCAGTACTTC.

The table lists this clonotype with a few counts. V usage is TRBV3-1 and J usage is TRBJ2-5, with 15 positions matching TRBD2. V gave up 1 base and J gave up 3 bases; unmatched junction bases: 3. The germline gives CDR1 LGHDT, CDR2 YNNKEL (reference sequence). This CDR3 is built from 17 residues. DNA of the CDR3: TGTGCCAGCAGCCAAGGGACTAGCGGGGGGGCTAAAGAGACCCAGTACTTC. This codes for CASSQGTSGGAKETQYF.

The rearrangement uses TRBV7-9 and TRBJ2-7; possibly TRBD1 for D (5 bases). The V gene lost 5 bases and the J gene lost 2 bases, with 16 bases spanning the gap. The CDR3 has 15 amino acids. In germline, CDR1 is SEHNR, CDR2 FQNEAQ (reference sequence). The CDR3 bases are TGTGCCAGCAGCCACATGGGGCAAAGGCCCTACGAGCAGTACTTC. Its protein product is CASSHMGQRPYEQYF.

Remarks on this clonotype: Sequence at one end of the junction differs from germline and may be a read error. CDR3 in amino acids: CASSATRGDYGHTF. CDR3 bases: TGTGCCAGTAGTGCCACGCGGGGCGACTATGGCCACACCTTC. The chain uses TRBV19 and TRBJ1-2, with D perhaps matching TRBD1 (5 bases). Germline CDR1 and CDR2: LNHDA and SQIVND (reference sequence). The CDR3 is made up of 14 amino acids.

In nucleotides, the CDR3 is TGTGCCAGCAGCCGTCGGACTAGCTTCGGTAAAGATACGCAGTATTTT. Protein: CASSRRTSFGKDTQYF. This chain uses TRBV3-1 with TRBJ2-3; 8 nucleotides align to TRBD2. V lost 4 bases to trimming and J lost 5 bases; unmatched junction nucleotides: 11. The length of the CDR3 is 16 residues. The germline gives CDR1 LGHDT, CDR2 YNNKEL (reference sequence).

The chain is built from TRBV6-1 and TRBJ2-7, with D perhaps TRBD2 (5 bases). The ends were cut back, 11 bases at V and 4 bases at J, with 21 bases in the middle. The CDR3 runs 14 residues. CDR1 and CDR2 from the germline V gene are MNHNS and SASEGT. CDR3 sequence reads: CASQATTPKYEQYF. CDR3 nucleotides: TGTGCCTCCCAGGCGACTACGCCTAAATACGAGCAGTACTTC.

The chain has TRBV29-1 and TRBJ1-2; 7 bases align to TRBD1. After removal of 6 bases from V and 2 bases from J, the junction contained 6 bases not matched to a gene. CDR3 size: 13 residues. CDR1 and CDR2 (germline): SQVTM, ANQGSEA. The CDR3 sequence: CSVRDRTNYGYTF. The CDR3 nucleotides read TGCAGCGTACGGGACAGAACCAACTATGGCTACACCTTC.

The CDR3 DNA reads as TGTGCCAGCAGCTTCGGGGGGGGAAACACTGAAGCTTTCTTT. This gives the protein CASSFGGGNTEAFF. V is TRBV5-4 and J is TRBJ1-1; D perhaps matches TRBD1 (5 bases). Trimming cost V 2 bases and J 2 bases, with 10 bases left between them. The CDR3 runs 14 residues. From germline, CDR1 is SGHNT and CDR2 YYREEE (reference sequence). Based on the CDR3 plus reference TRBV5-4 and TRBJ1-1, the full variable domain is ETGVTQSPTHLIKTRGQQVTLRCSSQSGHNTVSWYQQALGQGPQFIFQYYREEENGRGNFPPRFSGLQFPNYSSELNVNALELDDSALYLCASSFGGGNTEAFFGQGTRLTVV.

This clonotype was recorded a few times. V gene TRBV19 combines with J gene TRBJ1-5; weak D call: TRBD1 (5 bases). V lost 3 bases to trimming and J lost 5 bases, with 11 bases between them. CDR1 and CDR2 (germline): LNHDA, SQIVND (reference sequence). The CDR3 is made up of 14 amino acids. The CDR3 sequence: CASSMGQTHQPQHF. Written as DNA, the CDR3 is TGTGCCAGTAGTATGGGGCAGACACATCAGCCCCAGCATTTT.

This clonotype occurred a few times. The chain couples TRBV2 to TRBJ1-4; D unresolved. The CDR3 consists of 14 residues. The V gene's germline CDR1 is SNHLY and CDR2 FYNNEI. The ends were cut back, 2 bases at V and 6 bases at J, with 10 bases in the middle. The CDR3 DNA reads as TGTGCCAGCAGTGAACCGGGGAGCGATGAAAAACTGTTTTTT. It encodes CASSEPGSDEKLFF.

The chain joins TRBV6-1 to TRBJ1-1; the match to TRBD1 covers 7 bases. J gave up 6 bases and V 10 bases, and 11 bases lay outside the gene matches. Per the germline V gene, CDR1 is MNHNS and CDR2 is SASEGT. This CDR3 contains 13 residues. Here the CDR3 DNA reads TGTGCCAACAGGGGCCGGGGTAGATCTGAAGCTTTCTTT. Its protein is CANRGRGRSEAFF.

The CDR3 region has the DNA TGTGCCAGTAGTATAGGACAGAGCTACGAGCAGTACTTC. Its translation is CASSIGQSYEQYF. V usage is TRBV19 and J usage is TRBJ2-7, with D tentatively TRBD1 (5 bases). The CDR3 extends over 13 amino acids. V was pared by 1 base and J by 3 bases, with 7 bases between. Germline V lookup: CDR1 LNHDA, CDR2 SQIVND (reference sequence).

This clonotype was counted a few times. The chain recombines TRBV7-9 with TRBJ1-3; D is possibly TRBD1 (5 bases). Germline V gene lookup returns CDR1 SEHNR and CDR2 FQNEAQ (reference sequence). The CDR3 runs to 14 residues. V shed 7 bases and J shed 3 bases, with 13 bases lying between them. CDR3 DNA: TGTGCCAGCAAACGGGGGGATAGTGGAAACACCATATATTTT. Translation gives CASKRGDSGNTIYF.

This clonotype has a handful of counts. The V and J genes are TRBV11-3 and TRBJ2-7; 14 nucleotides line up with TRBD2. This CDR3 region has 16 residues. The germline CDR1 and CDR2 sequences are SGHNT and YENEEA. Trimming took 4 bases from V and 2 from J; bases not matched to a gene: 4. Here the CDR3 DNA reads TGTGCCAGCAGCTACGGGACTAGCGGGGGTGCCTACGAGCAGTACTTC. Protein: CASSYGTSGGAYEQYF.

The genes are TRBV2 and TRBJ2-7; D gene unclear. This CDR3 comprises 13 residues. Trimming took off 6 bases at V and 7 bases at J, with 16 bases between the two ends. Germline values: CDR1 SNHLY, CDR2 FYNNEI. The CDR3 bases are TGTGCCAGCAGGAAGACCCCTTACCAAGAGCAGTACTTC. Protein sequence: CASRKTPYQEQYF.

This clonotype came up a few times. This chain uses TRBV7-8 with TRBJ2-1; 7 positions agree with TRBD2. Losses at the gene ends were 3 bases for V and 8 bases for J; bases not matched to a gene: 10. There are 15 residues in the CDR3. CDR1 is SGHVS, CDR2 FQNEAQ, per germline. The CDR3 nucleotides are TGTGCCAGCAGCTTCGGGGTGAGTAGCGGGTATGAGCAGTTCTTC. Its protein product is CASSFGVSSGYEQFF.

In its sample, this clonotype was seen a few times. This chain joins TRBV9 and TRBJ1-6; D remains unclear. Trimming shortened V by 7 bases and J by 8 bases, and 13 bases separated the two germline ends. Germline-derived CDR1 and CDR2 are SGDLS and YYNGEE. The CDR3 consists of 13 residues. The DNA of the CDR3 is TGTGCCAGCGGACCCCCAGAGTATTCACCCCTCCACTTT. Its translation is CASGPPEYSPLHF.

The gene calls are TRBV3-1 and TRBJ1-2; 7 bases are a match to TRBD1. The J segment lost 0 bases and the V segment lost 0 bases, leaving 10 bases of the junction unmatched. The CDR3 length is 18 residues. The germline V gene has CDR1 LGHDT and CDR2 YNNKEL (reference sequence). The CDR3 region has the DNA TGTGCCAGCAGCCAAGATTACAGGGGTTACGTAGCTAACTATGGCTACACCTTC. It specifies CASSQDYRGYVANYGYTF.

The sample holds a few counts of this clonotype. The gene calls are TRBV10-3 and TRBJ2-3; TRBD2 aligns across 8 bases. V dropped 10 bases and J dropped 5; count of bases not matched to a gene: 8. The CDR3 spans 13 residues. Germline-derived CDR1 and CDR2 are ENHRY and SYGVKD. CDR3 DNA: TGTGCCAGCAAGCGGGAGCAGGTAGATACGCAGTATTTT. This translates into CASKREQVDTQYF.

The chain has TRBV12-5 and TRBJ1-5; TRBD1 matches 8 bases. Germline CDR1 and CDR2: LGHNT and FRNRAP. The CDR3 length is 14 residues. DNA of the CDR3: TGTGCATCGCATCCGGGACAGGAAAATCAGCCCCAGCATTTT. Protein: CASHPGQENQPQHF.

This clonotype was observed a few times. This rearrangement joins TRBV5-4 to TRBJ2-7, with TRBD1 as a possible D gene (5 bases). The V end was cut by 4 bases, the J end by 4 bases, with 15 bases between. Germline V lookup: CDR1 SGHNT, CDR2 YYREEE (reference sequence). CDR3 length: 14 residues. The CDR3 DNA follows: TGTGCCAGCAGCCCCTCCCAGGGCCCATACGAGCAGTACTTC. Its translation: CASSPSQGPYEQYF.

This clonotype was counted a few times. The V gene is TRBV11-3, the J gene TRBJ2-5; the match to TRBD1 covers 8 bases. In germline, CDR1 is SGHNT, CDR2 YENEEA. J gave up 3 bases and V 1 base, and 7 bases lay outside the gene matches. The CDR3 is 16 residues long. The CDR3 region is CASSLGDRRWEETQYF. CDR3 DNA: TGTGCCAGCAGCTTAGGGGACAGGAGATGGGAAGAGACCCAGTACTTC.